Included here is one T cell receptor beta chain sequence, with context. What it recognizes is unknown. Cells stained for CD3, CD4, CD8, CD45RA and CD27 were sorted into four subsets. Both TRBC1 and TRBC2 were covered by a beta constant-region primer of two equimolar oligonucleotides. The ligated cDNA underwent four PCR rounds using SP2 and nested alpha and beta constant-region primers. TCRdb passed the UMI-ligation and nested PCR reads through MiXCR, listing each CDR3 protein once. The sample comprises roughly 130,000 distinct CDR3 sequences, 35% to 45% of which are singletons, and approximately 0.9% rests with the top ten. This sample is drawn from a study of naive and memory T cell subsets. General study findings and limits: Diversity fell and Gini index rose from naive through CM, EM, EMRA.

Looked up from germline, CDR1 is MNHNS and CDR2 is SASEGT. Trimming removed 2 bases from V and 5 bases from J, with 7 bases in between. This CDR3 is 14 amino acids long. The TCR originated in a human donor in good health. Sequencing was carried out using central memory CD4+ T cells from blood. This sequence joins TRBV6-1 and TRBJ1-6; TRBD1 might be the D (6 bases). The CDR3 reads CASSERGDNSPLHF. The CDR3 bases are TGTGCCAGCAGTGAAAGGGGGGATAATTCACCCCTCCACTTT.